This record covers a single T cell receptor (beta chain). Its antigen is not identified. This specimen comes from a study of T cell responses to AZD1222 COVID-19 vaccine. Study-level points and caveats: Two AZD1222 administrations were followed by greater Spike-specific TCR breadth and depth. The donors showed a predominance of white British ancestry and of females, with possible underestimation of clonal diversity. As reported, nearly half of all spike-specific TCRs target variant regions that are unmutated.

V was cut by 3 bases and J by 4 bases, with 11 bases left in between. Germline CDR1 KGHDR, CDR2 SFDVKD. The CDR3 totals 14 residues. TCRdb's table, derived via immunoSEQ multiplex PCR, lists solely in-frame clones and lacks some. The repertoire holds some 130,000 clones, with roughly 93% as singletons. This receptor was obtained from an adult who received the AZD1222 COVID-19 vaccine. The sample in question was peripheral blood, obtained 28 days after the second AZD1222 dose. This chain joins TRBV24-1 and TRBJ1-2; D gene uncertain. DNA for the CDR3: TGTGCCACCAGTGATGAGACGGTGCTCTATGGCTACACCTTC. Amino acid sequence: CATSDETVLYGYTF.